These 25 T cell receptor beta chains were sequenced from one sample in a study of control samples from healthy donors and cancer patients. Produced via immunoSEQ multiplex PCR; TCRdb's table is partial and in-frame only. The sample lists 230,000 or so clones, 90% to 95% occurring once. Sequencing was done on a sample of blood. Receptors were obtained from a man aged 45-65 years in good health.

V usage is TRBV28 and J usage is TRBJ2-4; D might be TRBD1 (5 bases). This CDR3 region has 15 residues. In germline, CDR1 is MDHEN, CDR2 SYDVKM. The V and J ends lost 7 bases and 0 bases respectively, with 13 bases between them. The CDR3 here is CASINTGLAKNIQYF. The CDR3 bases are TGTGCCAGCATCAATACAGGCCTAGCCAAAAACATTCAGTACTTC.

V usage is TRBV5-1 and J usage is TRBJ2-5, with TRBD2 matching 7 bases. The CDR3 length is 14 residues. J gave up 3 bases and V 0 bases, and 2 bases lay outside the gene matches. CDR1 and CDR2 from the germline V gene are SGHRS and YFSETQ. The CDR3 sequence is CASSLDRGEETQYF. The CDR3 DNA reads as TGCGCCAGCAGCTTGGACCGGGGGGAAGAGACCCAGTACTTC.

The CDR3 loop reads CAISPQGPSNQPQHF. CDR3 sequence (DNA): TGTGCCATCAGTCCACAGGGCCCAAGCAATCAGCCCCAGCATTTT. The chain uses TRBV10-3 and TRBJ1-5; weak D call: TRBD1 (6 bases). Trimming removed 5 bases at V and 1 base at J, with 12 bases between. The germline gives CDR1 ENHRY, CDR2 SYGVKD. The CDR3 covers 15 residues.

The chain employs TRBV28 and TRBJ1-5; TRBD1 is a possible D gene (6 bases). The CDR3 spans 13 residues. Trimming pared 2 bases from V and 5 bases from J, leaving 7 bases between. From germline, CDR1 is MDHEN and CDR2 SYDVKM. This chain's CDR3 is CASSLDRYQPQHF. The CDR3 DNA sequence: TGTGCCAGCAGTTTAGACAGGTATCAGCCCCAGCATTTT.

The rearrangement links TRBV7-2 to TRBJ2-7; D unresolved. Germline V lookup: CDR1 SGHTA, CDR2 FQGNSA. The CDR3 sequence is 13 residues long. V dropped 4 bases and J dropped 3 bases, with 10 bases sitting between them. In DNA form, the CDR3 reads TGTGCCAGCAGCTCCTCCGCAGTCTACGAGCAGTACGTC. It encodes CASSSSAVYEQYV.

The chain joins TRBV3-1 (or the pseudogene TRBV3-2) to TRBJ1-1, with a possible D match to TRBD1 (5 bases). This CDR3 is 13 amino acids long. V was clipped by 6 bases and J by 3 bases, with 11 bases between them. Germline-derived CDR1 and CDR2 are LGHDT and YNNKEL (reference sequence). CDR3 in amino acids: CASSRQSDTEAFF. CDR3 bases: TGTGCCAGCAGTCGACAGTCGGACACTGAAGCTTTCTTT.

CDR3 loop: CASSAGTLRGEQYF. The CDR3 DNA follows: TGTGCCAGCAGCGCCGGGACCCTAAGAGGCGAGCAGTACTTC. V is TRBV9 and J is TRBJ2-7, with D perhaps matching TRBD1 or TRBD2 (5 bases each). Per the germline V gene, CDR1 is SGDLS and CDR2 is YYNGEE. V shed 3 bases and J shed 6 bases, with 16 bases lying between them. The CDR3 covers 14 residues.

This chain connects TRBV7-2 to TRBJ2-3; the D gene is possibly TRBD1 (7 bases). This CDR3 contains 14 residues. Trimming removed 5 bases at V and 5 bases at J, with 14 bases between. Germline V lookup: CDR1 SGHTA, CDR2 FQGNSA. The CDR3 sequence: CASSPAGGGDTQYF. In nucleotides, the CDR3 is TGTGCCAGCAGCCCCGCAGGGGGAGGAGATACGCAGTATTTT.

V usage is TRBV2 and J usage is TRBJ1-1; 7 nucleotides match TRBD1. The CDR3 loop spans 14 amino acids. V was pared by 6 bases and J by 1 base, with 5 bases of the junction left unmatched. Germline-derived CDR1 and CDR2 are SNHLY and FYNNEI. CDR3 in DNA: TGTGCCAGCAGGAAGGGACAGCCGAACACTGAAGCTTTCTTT. It is translated as CASRKGQPNTEAFF.

As for this clone: Other DNA sequences in this specimen translate into the identical CDR3. This chain connects TRBV7-2 to TRBJ2-5; unclear D gene. This CDR3 is built from 12 residues. Trimming took off 5 bases at V and 5 bases at J, with 9 bases between the two ends. Germline V CDR1 and CDR2: SGHTA, FQGNSA. Here the CDR3 DNA reads TGTGCCAGCAGCCCATTCAGGGAGACCCAGTACTTC. Translation: CASSPFRETQYF. Full variable domain (outside the CDR3, taken from reference TRBV7-2 and TRBJ2-5): GAGVSQSPSNKVTEKGKDVELRCDPISGHTALYWYRQSLGQGLEFLIYFQGNSAPDKSGLPSDRFSAERTGGSVSTLTIQRTQQEDSAVYLCASSPFRETQYFGPGTRLLVL.

J is TRBJ1-2 and V is TRBV7-6; possibly TRBD1 for D (5 bases). Germline CDR1 is SGHVS and CDR2 is FNYEAQ. This CDR3 comprises 13 residues. V lost 1 base and J lost 8, with 11 bases in between. CDR3 DNA: TGTGCCAGCAGCTTAGTGAGGGGCTCCGGCTACACCTTC. It codes for CASSLVRGSGYTF. Based on the CDR3 plus reference TRBV7-6 and TRBJ1-2, the full variable domain is GAGVSQSPRYKVTKRGQDVALRCDPISGHVSLYWYRQALGQGPEFLTYFNYEAQQDKSGLPNDRFSAERPEGSISTLTIQRTEQRDSAMYRCASSLVRGSGYTFGSGTRLTVV.

This clone was recorded only once. The chain recombines TRBV6-5 with TRBJ1-3; no clear D gene. V was cut by 8 bases and J by 3 bases, with 11 bases left in between. Per germline, CDR1 MNHEY and CDR2 SVGAGI. The CDR3 runs 13 residues. CDR3 in DNA: TGTGCCAGCGGCCGGGGAAATGGAAACACCATATATTTT. It codes for CASGRGNGNTIYF.

V is TRBV6-2 or TRBV6-3 and J is TRBJ1-5; D possibly corresponds to TRBD1 (5 bases). Per the germline V gene, CDR1 is MNHEY and CDR2 is SVGEGT. The CDR3 covers 15 residues. The V gene lost 6 bases and the J gene lost 1 base, with 13 bases spanning the gap. In nucleotides, the CDR3 is TGTGCCAGCAGCCCCGGACACTTAAGCAATCAGCCCCAGCATTTT. Protein product: CASSPGHLSNQPQHF.

The rearrangement links TRBV4-2 to TRBJ1-2, with a tentative D call TRBD1 (6 bases). Between the trimmed V and J ends, which lost 1 base and 0 bases, there was a span of 9 bases. In germline, CDR1 is LGHNA, CDR2 YNFKEQ. This CDR3 contains 15 residues. The CDR3 here is CASSQGTESNYGYTF. The CDR3 DNA follows: TGTGCCAGCAGCCAAGGGACAGAATCTAACTATGGCTACACCTTC.

V usage is TRBV7-9 and J usage is TRBJ1-1, with 10 bases identical to TRBD1. The V segment lost 5 bases and the J segment 6 bases; nucleotides outside the gene matches: 6. CDR3 size: 14 residues. Germline CDR1 SEHNR, CDR2 FQNEAQ (reference sequence). The CDR3 sequence is CASSGTGDNAEAFF. The CDR3 bases are TGTGCCAGCAGCGGGACAGGGGATAACGCTGAAGCTTTCTTT.

This chain uses TRBV4-1 with TRBJ1-4; tentatively, D is TRBD1 (5 bases). The germline V gene has CDR1 MGHRA and CDR2 YSYEKL. V was pared by 4 bases and J by 4 bases, with 19 bases between. This CDR3 is 17 amino acids long. The CDR3 here is CASSLLKGATDNEKLFF. CDR3 DNA: TGCGCCAGCAGCCTCCTGAAAGGGGCGACCGATAATGAAAAACTGTTTTTT.

The rearrangement joins TRBV4-1 to TRBJ2-7; a weak D match, TRBD2 (5 bases). The CDR3 has 14 residues. Germline V gene lookup returns CDR1 MGHRA and CDR2 YSYEKL. Trimming cost V 4 bases and J 3 bases, with 13 bases left between them. The CDR3 bases are TGCGCCAGCAGCCCCGTGGCGGGTGTCTACGAGCAGTACGTC. Translating it yields CASSPVAGVYEQYV.

The V call is TRBV20-1, the J call TRBJ1-1, with D perhaps TRBD1 (5 bases). The V end lost 3 bases, the J end lost 4 bases, and 12 bases lay between the germline ends. This CDR3 has 13 residues. Per germline, CDR1 DFQATT and CDR2 SNEGSKA (reference sequence). CDR3 sequence: CSASGAPGTEAFF. CDR3 sequence (DNA): TGCAGTGCTAGTGGGGCGCCGGGCACTGAAGCTTTCTTT.

V usage is TRBV5-4 and J usage is TRBJ1-1; TRBD1 matches 7 bases. The CDR3 length is 16 residues. CDR1 is SGHNT, CDR2 YYREEE, per germline (reference sequence). After removal of 7 bases from V and 1 base from J, the junction contained 13 bases not matched to a gene. The CDR3 DNA reads as TGTGCCAGCCGGTGGGGGGACAGACCGGGGAACACTGAAGCTTTCTTT. Protein sequence: CASRWGDRPGNTEAFF.

V and J are TRBV5-4 and TRBJ1-2; D call uncertain. CDR1 is SGHNT, CDR2 YYREEE, per germline (reference sequence). This CDR3 spans 14 amino acids. Trimming removed 4 bases from V and 0 bases from J, with 10 bases in between. For the CDR3, the DNA is TGTGCCAGCAGCCGGACTGTTGCTAACTATGGCTACACCTTC. Translated: CASSRTVANYGYTF.

J is TRBJ1-6 and V is TRBV5-6; no definite D call. Germline CDR1 and CDR2: SGHDT and YYEEEE. Trimming pared 3 bases from V and 1 base from J, leaving 11 bases between. CDR3 length: 16 amino acids. The CDR3 nucleotides read TGTGCCAGCAGCTGGGGTCAGAGTTCCTATAATTCACCCCTCCACTTT. Encoded protein: CASSWGQSSYNSPLHF.

J is TRBJ1-6 and V is TRBV5-6; no clear D. V lost 2 bases, J lost 9 bases, and 15 bases lay in between. Germline V CDR1 and CDR2: SGHDT, YYEEEE. This CDR3 is built from 15 residues. The CDR3 region has the DNA TGTGCCAGCAGCTTTGAGAGGATCGGTACTTCACCCCTCCACTTT. As protein: CASSFERIGTSPLHF.

The rearrangement joins TRBV28 to TRBJ1-5, with 9 bases aligning to TRBD1. The CDR3 length is 17 residues. After removal of 6 bases from V and 3 bases from J, the junction contained 12 bases not matched to a gene. Germline assignment: CDR1 MDHEN and CDR2 SYDVKM. CDR3 loop: CASRLNRGQGVNQPQHF. The CDR3 DNA follows: TGTGCCAGCAGACTAAACAGGGGGCAGGGTGTCAATCAGCCCCAGCATTTT.

The rearrangement uses TRBV6-6 and TRBJ2-7, with D unclear. CDR3 size: 15 residues. Germline V gene sequence: CDR1 MNHNY, CDR2 SVGAGI (reference sequence). Trimming took off 0 bases at V and 1 base at J, with 10 bases between the two ends. The CDR3 coding sequence is TGTGCCAGCAGTTACTCGATTTCTGCTTCCTACGAGCAGTACTTC. Protein sequence: CASSYSISASYEQYF.

The chain recombines TRBV5-4 with TRBJ2-7; TRBD1 matches 9 bases. The CDR3 spans 14 residues. Germline assignment: CDR1 SGHNT and CDR2 YYREEE (reference sequence). V dropped 3 bases and J dropped 3; count of bases not matched to a gene: 4. The chain's CDR3 is CASSSTGGNYEQYF. The CDR3 DNA reads TGTGCCAGCAGCTCGACAGGGGGGAACTACGAGCAGTACTTC.